These 23 T cell receptor beta chains were sequenced from one sample in a study of CD8+ T cells in alopecia areata. The treatment denotes: oral pan-JAK inhibitor, 5-10 mg twice daily. cDNA prepared by RNA extraction and subsequent reverse transcription served as the template for sequencing. Clones were sequenced by immunoSEQ multiplex PCR, and TCRdb holds only the in-frame ones, with some missing. The sample has about 280,000 clones, roughly 60% seen once; the top ten hold more than 1.5%. The input for sequencing was CD4+ T cells sorted from blood, taken at week 24, from a patient treated with tofacitinib. The receptors were gathered from a human donor with alopecia areata.

Only a few counts were recorded for this clone. The V call is TRBV4-3, the J call TRBJ1-2; D perhaps matches TRBD1 (5 bases). V lost 4 bases and J lost 0, with 9 bases in between. This CDR3 contains 14 residues. The germline V gene encodes CDR1 LGHNA and CDR2 YSLEER. This CDR3 reads CASSRTQANYGYTF. DNA for the CDR3: TGCGCCAGCAGCCGCACACAGGCTAACTATGGCTACACCTTC.

This clone came up once. The chain uses TRBV5-4 and TRBJ1-1; D gene unclear. Germline assignment: CDR1 SGHNT and CDR2 YYREEE (reference sequence). V lost 0 bases and J 4 bases, leaving 16 bases between the germline ends. The CDR3 has 16 residues. Written as DNA, the CDR3 is TGTGCCAGCAGCTTGGCCCAGCAGCGAGTAGGCACTGAAGCTTTCTTT. It yields the protein CASSLAQQRVGTEAFF.

The chain employs TRBV15 and TRBJ1-2; no definite D call. The CDR3 has 11 amino acids. Germline CDR1 reads LNHNV; CDR2 reads YYDKDF (reference sequence). Trimming removed 6 bases at V and 6 bases at J, with 8 bases between. The CDR3 DNA is TGTGCCACCAGTCGCGGGGATGGCTACACCTTC. It encodes CATSRGDGYTF.

This chain links TRBV30 with TRBJ1-2; D ambiguous. This CDR3 comprises 15 residues. Germline assignment: CDR1 GTSNPN and CDR2 SVGIG (reference sequence). The ends were cut back, 4 bases at V and 0 bases at J, with 15 bases in the middle. The CDR3 loop reads CAWTVGWPANYGYTF. CDR3 DNA sequence: TGTGCCTGGACCGTGGGGTGGCCTGCTAACTATGGCTACACCTTC.

This chain joins TRBV6-1 and TRBJ1-1; D is unclear. The CDR3 has 13 residues. Trimming took off 6 bases at V and 1 base at J, with 9 bases between the two ends. Germline CDR1 MNHNS, CDR2 SASEGT. This chain's CDR3 is CASRYASNTEAFF. CDR3 DNA: TGTGCCAGCAGGTATGCCTCGAACACTGAAGCTTTCTTT.

The sample holds a few counts of this clone. Being one base from a much bigger clone, this may be a read error. V usage is TRBV7-2 and J usage is TRBJ1-5, with D uncertain. V lost 2 bases to trimming and J lost 1 base, with 0 bases between them. This CDR3 has 12 amino acids. Per the germline V gene, CDR1 is SGHTA and CDR2 is FQGNSA. The CDR3 protein is CASSLSNQPQHF. CDR3 nucleotides: TGTGCCAGCAGCTTAAGCAATCAGCCCCAGCATTTT.

V usage is TRBV30 and J usage is TRBJ2-3; D call uncertain. The CDR3 loop spans 14 amino acids. Germline-derived CDR1 and CDR2 are GTSNPN and SVGIG (reference sequence). Trimming shortened V by 3 bases and J by 0 bases, and 10 bases separated the two germline ends. CDR3 DNA: TGTGCCTGGAGACCGGCATACAGCACAGATACGCAGTATTTT. Protein sequence: CAWRPAYSTDTQYF.

This clone was seen repeatedly, ten times or more. Here the CDR3 reads CASRRLVNEQFF. The CDR3 DNA reads as TGTGCCAGCAGGAGACTAGTCAATGAGCAGTTCTTC. The chain has TRBV2 and TRBJ2-1; weak D call: TRBD2 (6 bases). CDR3 length: 12 amino acids. V was pared by 6 bases and J by 6 bases, with 9 bases between. CDR1 and CDR2 from the germline V gene are SNHLY and FYNNEI. Combining the CDR3 with reference TRBV2 and TRBJ2-1 gives the whole variable domain EPEVTQTPSHQVTQMGQEVILRCVPISNHLYFYWYRQILGQKVEFLVSFYNNEISEKSEIFDDQFSVERPDGSNFTLKIRSTKLEDSAMYFCASRRLVNEQFFGPGTRLTVL.

Here the CDR3 reads CASKERAGGANEQFF. As DNA, the CDR3 is TGTGCCAGCAAAGAGAGGGCGGGGGGCGCGAATGAGCAGTTCTTC. The rearrangement uses TRBV7-2 and TRBJ2-1; TRBD2 agrees at 8 bases. This CDR3 contains 15 residues. Germline V gene sequence: CDR1 SGHTA, CDR2 FQGNSA. The trim removed 7 bases at V and 7 bases at J, leaving 12 bases unmatched.

This clone was counted only a few times. The CDR3 bases are TGTGCCTGGAGTCCCGGGCACTCTGGGGCCAACGTCCTGACTTTC. Translated: CAWSPGHSGANVLTF. This sequence joins TRBV30 and TRBJ2-6; D is uncertain. The V end was cut by 2 bases, the J end by 0 bases, with 8 bases between. Germline V lookup: CDR1 GTSNPN, CDR2 SVGIG (reference sequence). CDR3 length equals 15 residues.

The V gene is TRBV5-4, the J gene TRBJ2-6, with D tentatively TRBD1 or TRBD2 (5 bases each). With 6 bases removed from V and 2 bases from J, the gap between germline ends came to 15 bases. The CDR3 contains 16 residues. Germline V lookup: CDR1 SGHNT, CDR2 YYREEE (reference sequence). Here the CDR3 reads CASIPYGGTGANVLTF. In DNA, the CDR3 is TGTGCCAGCATCCCGTATGGGGGAACTGGGGCCAACGTCCTGACTTTC.

In its sample, this clone was seen a few times. The chain uses TRBV5-6 and TRBJ1-1; D remains ambiguous. CDR1 is SGHDT and CDR2 is YYEEEE in the germline V gene. V was trimmed by 2 bases and J by 1 base, leaving 6 bases between them. The CDR3 length is 13 residues. DNA for the CDR3: TGTGCCAGCAGCTTTTCGGAGAACACTGAAGCTTTCTTT. Translating it yields CASSFSENTEAFF.

This chain links TRBV15 with TRBJ1-1, with 8 bases lining up with TRBD1. V gave up 3 bases and J gave up 4 bases; unmatched junction bases: 7. The CDR3 length is 15 residues. Germline-derived CDR1 and CDR2 are LNHNV and YYDKDF (reference sequence). Here the CDR3 DNA reads TGTGCCACCAGCAGTCCAGGGGGCAAAATCACTGAAGCTTTCTTT. It specifies CATSSPGGKITEAFF.

This clone was recorded a few times. The DNA is omitted, as the CDR3 cannot be located on it reliably, and the CDR3 follows TCRdb's listing. This chain uses TRBV7-9 with TRBJ2-5; TRBD2, the table's D call, was not compared with the DNA. The CDR3 spans 15 residues, counting both ends. In germline, CDR1 is SEHNR, CDR2 FQNEAQ (reference sequence). The CDR3 region is CASSSFGGGARSIYF.

The V and J genes are TRBV6-5 and TRBJ2-5; D call uncertain. CDR3 length: 14 residues. Trimming took off 4 bases at V and 5 bases at J, with 14 bases between the two ends. The germline V gene has CDR1 MNHEY and CDR2 SVGAGI. The DNA for the CDR3 is TGTGCCAGCAGTTCGGGCCCAACGCCGGAGACCCAGTACTTC. Translating gives CASSSGPTPETQYF.

V gene TRBV2 combines with J gene TRBJ1-6; 9 nucleotides agree with TRBD1. The CDR3 consists of 16 residues. The J segment lost 7 bases and the V segment lost 4 bases, leaving 8 bases of the junction unmatched. The germline gives CDR1 SNHLY, CDR2 FYNNEI. CDR3 in amino acids: CASSVQGTGLNSPLHF. CDR3 coding DNA: TGTGCCAGCAGTGTCCAAGGGACAGGGTTGAATTCACCCCTCCACTTT.

The DNA for the CDR3 is TGCAGCGTTGAAAGGCAGAGGGAGACCCAGTACTTC. As protein: CSVERQRETQYF. The chain carries TRBV29-1 and TRBJ2-5; D unclear. The V gene's germline CDR1 is SQVTM and CDR2 ANQGSEA. Trimming shortened V by 2 bases and J by 5 bases, and 9 bases separated the two germline ends. The CDR3 has 12 residues.

Comments on this clone: Other DNA sequences from this sample encode an identical CDR3 as well. This rearrangement joins TRBV7-2 to TRBJ2-5; D is unclear. The germline gives CDR1 SGHTA, CDR2 FQGNSA. The CDR3 covers 12 residues. V was shortened by 0 bases and J by 5 bases, with 4 bases between the two germline ends. For the CDR3, the DNA is TGTGCCAGCAGCTTAGCGAGGGAGACCCAGTACTTC. Amino acids: CASSLARETQYF.

The table lists this clone with a few counts. This chain links TRBV7-9 with TRBJ1-1; tentative D call: TRBD1 (6 bases). The germline V gene has CDR1 SEHNR and CDR2 FQNEAQ (reference sequence). The V end was cut by 5 bases, the J end by 11 bases, with 18 bases between. CDR3 length: 13 amino acids. This CDR3 reads CASSLGQHGVAFF. DNA of the CDR3: TGTGCCAGCAGCCTAGGACAGCACGGTGTGGCTTTCTTT.

The chain uses TRBV29-1 and TRBJ1-2, with D tentatively TRBD1 (6 bases). Germline loops: CDR1 SQVTM, CDR2 ANQGSEA. This CDR3 contains 15 residues. V shed 5 bases and J shed 6 bases, with 22 bases lying between them. The CDR3 is CSVLSGQWGSDGYTF. The DNA of the CDR3 is TGCAGCGTTCTCAGCGGACAGTGGGGGTCTGATGGCTACACCTTC.

This rearrangement joins TRBV2 to TRBJ2-1, with 7 nucleotides matching TRBD2. The CDR3 runs 12 residues. CDR1 is SNHLY and CDR2 is FYNNEI in the germline V gene. V lost 8 bases, J lost 8 bases, and 6 bases stayed unmatched. The DNA of the CDR3 is TGTGCCAGCGGGAGCGGGGTGCATGAGCAGTTCTTC. It codes for CASGSGVHEQFF. Based on the CDR3 plus reference TRBV2 and TRBJ2-1, the full variable domain is EPEVTQTPSHQVTQMGQEVILRCVPISNHLYFYWYRQILGQKVEFLVSFYNNEISEKSEIFDDQFSVERPDGSNFTLKIRSTKLEDSAMYFCASGSGVHEQFFGPGTRLTVL.

The chain has TRBV30 and TRBJ2-7, with 7 positions matching TRBD1. The CDR3 totals 20 residues. V lost 3 bases to trimming and J lost 4 bases; unmatched junction nucleotides: 27. From germline, CDR1 is GTSNPN and CDR2 SVGIG (reference sequence). The CDR3 DNA sequence: TGTGCCTGGAGCTCACCCCAAGTGACAGGGCGACGACCCGATCAGTACGAGCAGTACTTC. This translates into CAWSSPQVTGRRPDQYEQYF.

The DNA for the CDR3 is TGTGCCATCAGGAGTAGCGTCGGGTTCCAAGAGACCCAGTACTTC. It specifies CAIRSSVGFQETQYF. The gene calls are TRBV10-3 and TRBJ2-5, with D perhaps matching TRBD2 (5 bases). The germline V gene encodes CDR1 ENHRY and CDR2 SYGVKD. Trimming took 6 bases from V and 1 from J, leaving 15 bases between them. The CDR3 has 15 amino acids.